One and the same sample provided the 21 T cell receptor beta chains below, sequenced in a study of blood T cell repertoires in COVID-19. Clones were read by immunoSEQ multiplex PCR, and TCRdb kept only the in-frame ones, dropping some. This sample has some 180,000 clones; about 90% occur once, and the top ten carry less than 25%. Source material: peripheral blood. The receptors here all came from an older man with active or convalescent COVID-19.

The chain couples TRBV18 to TRBJ1-4; the D is unclear. The germline CDR1 and CDR2 sequences are KGHSH and LQKENI. The germline V and J ends were trimmed by 1 base and 0 bases, with 6 bases remaining between them. This CDR3 has 15 amino acids. In nucleotides, the CDR3 is TGTGCCAGCTCACCACGGGCCGCAACTAATGAAAAACTGTTTTTT. Amino acids: CASSPRAATNEKLFF.

This sequence joins TRBV9 and TRBJ2-5, with 10 bases identical to TRBD2. Germline V gene lookup returns CDR1 SGDLS and CDR2 YYNGEE. The CDR3 has 15 residues. The V gene end was trimmed by 2 bases and the J gene end by 5 bases; junction bases not matched to a gene: 6. As DNA, the CDR3 is TGTGCCAGCAGCGTCGAGACTAGCGGGCCGGAGACCCAGTACTTC. It translates to CASSVETSGPETQYF. Full variable domain (remainder filled in from reference TRBV9 and TRBJ2-5): DSGVTQTPKHLITATGQRVTLRCSPRSGDLSVYWYQQSLDQGLQFLIQYYNGEERAKGNILERFSAQQFPDLHSELNLSSLELGDSALYFCASSVETSGPETQYFGPGTRLLVL.

The CDR3 sequence is CASSFSRLNQPQHF. The DNA for the CDR3 is TGTGCCAGCAGTTTTTCCAGACTCAATCAGCCCCAGCATTTT. V usage is TRBV28 and J usage is TRBJ1-5; D is uncertain. V was pared by 3 bases and J by 3 bases, with 9 bases between. Germline CDR1 and CDR2: MDHEN and SYDVKM. This CDR3 region has 14 residues.

The rearrangement uses TRBV6-5 and TRBJ1-2, with 9 bases aligning to TRBD1. V was clipped by 9 bases and J by 4 bases; unmatched bases: 9. CDR1 is MNHEY and CDR2 is SVGAGI in the germline V gene. The CDR3 is made up of 14 amino acids. The CDR3 loop is CASQTGTGFYGYTF. The CDR3 nucleotides are TGTGCCAGTCAAACCGGGACAGGGTTCTATGGCTACACCTTC.

The chain employs TRBV7-9 and TRBJ2-7, with 10 bases fitting TRBD1. This CDR3 is 17 amino acids long. V was pared by 3 bases and J by 4 bases, with 12 bases of the junction left unmatched. The germline V gene has CDR1 SEHNR and CDR2 FQNEAQ (reference sequence). CDR3 sequence: CASSFSFSTGGGYEQYF. CDR3 bases: TGTGCCAGCAGCTTCTCCTTCTCGACAGGGGGCGGGTACGAGCAGTACTTC.

V usage is TRBV7-2 and J usage is TRBJ1-2, with 9 bases lining up with TRBD1. The CDR3 is 15 amino acids. The V gene's germline CDR1 is SGHTA and CDR2 FQGNSA. V lost 4 bases and J lost 0; bases outside the gene matches: 3. CDR3 in DNA: TGTGCCAGCAGCTGGGGGACAGGGTCTAACTATGGCTACACCTTC. This translates into CASSWGTGSNYGYTF.

This chain connects TRBV27 to TRBJ1-4, with 8 positions matching TRBD1. V was clipped by 5 bases and J by 9 bases; unmatched bases: 5. The germline V gene encodes CDR1 MNHEY and CDR2 SMNVEV (reference sequence). This CDR3 comprises 13 residues. CDR3 loop: CASSDRGFKKLFF. The CDR3 DNA reads TGTGCCAGCAGTGACAGGGGTTTTAAAAAACTGTTTTTT.

The gene calls are TRBV12-5 and TRBJ1-6; possible D gene TRBD1, 5 bases. Germline V gives CDR1 LGHNT, CDR2 FRNRAP. The CDR3 contains 15 residues. Trimming took 5 bases from V and 7 from J, leaving 15 bases between them. The CDR3 here is CASGGPGTLNSPLHF. CDR3 sequence (DNA): TGTGCTAGTGGTGGTCCCGGGACTTTGAATTCACCCCTCCACTTT.

This clone was observed a few times. The chain is built from TRBV27 and TRBJ1-6, with unresolved D. The germline gives CDR1 MNHEY, CDR2 SMNVEV (reference sequence). Trimming removed 2 bases from V and 2 bases from J, with 10 bases in between. CDR3 length: 16 amino acids. In DNA, the CDR3 is TGTGCCAGCAGTTTAGTGGCAGATACCTATAATTCACCCCTCCACTTT. As protein: CASSLVADTYNSPLHF.

This clone was observed a few times. The chain employs TRBV4-2 and TRBJ2-3; TRBD2 matches at 12 bases. Trimming removed 2 bases from V and 6 bases from J; junction bases left unmatched: 12. The CDR3 has 18 amino acids. Germline CDR1 is LGHNA and CDR2 is YNFKEQ. The CDR3 nucleotides read TGTGCCAGCAGCCAACGCTCTCTGACTAGCGGGGGCCGGGATACGCAGTATTTT. It codes for CASSQRSLTSGGRDTQYF.

This chain links TRBV7-8 with TRBJ2-7, with D possibly matching TRBD1 (8 bases). Trimming removed 5 bases from V and 3 bases from J, with 17 bases in between. CDR1 and CDR2 (germline): SGHVS, FQNEAQ. The CDR3 runs 15 residues. CDR3 in DNA: TGTGCCAGCAGCCTCGGGGGGACAGGAGACTACGAGCAGTACTTC. It codes for CASSLGGTGDYEQYF.

The V gene is TRBV11-3, the J gene TRBJ2-1; 8 nucleotides align to TRBD2. CDR1 and CDR2 (germline): SGHNT, YENEEA. V was clipped by 5 bases and J by 9 bases; unmatched bases: 18. This CDR3 spans 17 amino acids. The CDR3 DNA reads as TGTGCCAGCAGCCCCCATCTGCGGGGGGCCCGGCGTGGTGAGCAGTTCTTC. Amino acid sequence: CASSPHLRGARRGEQFF.

The rearrangement joins TRBV10-2 to TRBJ2-1; TRBD1 matches at 7 bases. Germline CDR1 WSHSY, CDR2 SAAADI. This CDR3 region has 14 residues. V was pared by 2 bases and J by 3 bases, with 1 base of the junction left unmatched. CDR3 amino acids: CASSEGTDYNEQFF. The CDR3 DNA reads TGCGCCAGCAGTGAGGGGACAGACTACAATGAGCAGTTCTTC.

The rearrangement links TRBV6-5 to TRBJ1-5; TRBD1 might be the D (6 bases). Germline V lookup: CDR1 MNHEY, CDR2 SVGAGI. This CDR3 has 15 residues. Trimming removed 0 bases from V and 6 bases from J, with 12 bases in between. CDR3 DNA sequence: TGTGCCAGCAGTTACTCGAGCAGGGGTGGTCAGCCCCAGCATTTT. This sequence encodes CASSYSSRGGQPQHF.

This chain links TRBV6-2 or TRBV6-3 with TRBJ1-5; D uncertain. V lost 2 bases, J lost 2 bases, and 7 bases lay in between. CDR1 and CDR2 from the germline V gene are MNHEY and SVGEGT. This CDR3 is built from 14 residues. The CDR3 DNA follows: TGTGCCAGCAGTTACGTGCCGGGCAATCAGCCCCAGCATTTT. Translation: CASSYVPGNQPQHF.

The CDR3 protein is CSAIQGVEQFF. CDR3 DNA: TGCAGTGCTATACAGGGGGTTGAGCAGTTCTTC. This sequence joins TRBV20-1 and TRBJ2-1, with 8 bases identical to TRBD1. The CDR3 sequence is 11 residues long. The junction had 2 bases not matched to a gene; V was cut back by 4 bases and J by 9 bases. Per the germline V gene, CDR1 is DFQATT and CDR2 is SNEGSKA (reference sequence).

This chain uses TRBV6-5 with TRBJ1-5, with D possibly being TRBD1 (6 bases). Trimming cost V 8 bases and J 1 base, with 12 bases left between them. The CDR3 sequence is 14 residues long. CDR1 and CDR2 (germline): MNHEY, SVGAGI. The CDR3 DNA follows: TGTGCCAGCCGGGAGGACAGAAGCAATCAGCCCCAGCATTTT. This encodes CASREDRSNQPQHF.

This chain uses TRBV7-2 with TRBJ2-1; 8 nucleotides match TRBD1. V dropped 5 bases and J dropped 9; count of bases not matched to a gene: 9. The CDR3 consists of 14 residues. Germline V gene sequence: CDR1 SGHTA, CDR2 FQGNSA. CDR3 sequence: CASSPIGTGSEQFF. The CDR3 nucleotides read TGTGCCAGCAGCCCAATAGGGACAGGAAGTGAGCAGTTCTTC.

This clone has a single count. The genes are TRBV7-8 and TRBJ1-4; weak D call: TRBD1 (5 bases). The V end was cut by 2 bases, the J end by 0 bases, with 7 bases between. From germline, CDR1 is SGHVS and CDR2 FQNEAQ. The CDR3 is made up of 15 amino acids. CDR3 loop: CASSLRGATNEKLFF. The CDR3 DNA reads TGTGCCAGCAGCTTACGGGGGGCAACTAATGAAAAACTGTTTTTT.

This clone was seen a few times. The rearrangement uses TRBV5-4 and TRBJ1-2, with 8 bases that match TRBD1. Germline-derived CDR1 and CDR2 are SGHNT and YYREEE (reference sequence). The CDR3 sequence is 14 residues long. The J segment lost 4 bases and the V segment lost 4 bases, leaving 6 bases of the junction unmatched. CDR3 protein: CASSPGTGTYGYTF. In DNA, the CDR3 is TGTGCCAGCAGCCCCGGGACAGGTACCTATGGCTACACCTTC. Full variable domain (remainder filled in from reference TRBV5-4 and TRBJ1-2): ETGVTQSPTHLIKTRGQQVTLRCSSQSGHNTVSWYQQALGQGPQFIFQYYREEENGRGNFPPRFSGLQFPNYSSELNVNALELDDSALYLCASSPGTGTYGYTFGSGTRLTVV.

A word on this clone: Compared with germline, one end of the junction differs, possibly owing to a read error. The J gene is TRBJ2-3, the V gene TRBV7-8; D tentatively reads TRBD1 or TRBD2 (6 bases each). The CDR3 spans 16 residues. The germline V gene has CDR1 SGHVS and CDR2 FQNEAQ. The CDR3 DNA follows: TGTGCCAGCAGCCTAGCGTCCGGACAGAACACAGATACGCAGTATTTT. Amino acid sequence: CASSLASGQNTDTQYF.